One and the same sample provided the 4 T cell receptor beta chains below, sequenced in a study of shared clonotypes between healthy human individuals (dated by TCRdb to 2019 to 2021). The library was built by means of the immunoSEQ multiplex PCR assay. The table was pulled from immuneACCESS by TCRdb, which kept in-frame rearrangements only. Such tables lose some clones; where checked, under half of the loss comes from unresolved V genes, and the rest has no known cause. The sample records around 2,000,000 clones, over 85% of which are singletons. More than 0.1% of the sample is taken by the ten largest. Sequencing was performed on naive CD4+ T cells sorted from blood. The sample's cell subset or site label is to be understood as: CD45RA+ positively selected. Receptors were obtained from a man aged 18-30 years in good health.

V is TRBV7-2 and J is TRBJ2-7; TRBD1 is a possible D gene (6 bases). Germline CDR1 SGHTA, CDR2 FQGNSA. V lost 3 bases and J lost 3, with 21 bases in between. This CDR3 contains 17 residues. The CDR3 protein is CASSFNPSRTVNYEQYF. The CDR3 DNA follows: TGTGCCAGCAGCTTTAATCCCTCCCGGACAGTAAACTACGAGCAGTACTTC.

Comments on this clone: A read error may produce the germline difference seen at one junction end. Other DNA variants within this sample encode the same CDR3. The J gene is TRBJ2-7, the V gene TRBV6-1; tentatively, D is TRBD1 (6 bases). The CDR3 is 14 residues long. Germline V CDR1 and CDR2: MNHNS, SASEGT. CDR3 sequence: CASNLDNASGEQYF. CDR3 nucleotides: TGTGCCAGCAACTTGGACAACGCGTCAGGGGAGCAATACTTC.

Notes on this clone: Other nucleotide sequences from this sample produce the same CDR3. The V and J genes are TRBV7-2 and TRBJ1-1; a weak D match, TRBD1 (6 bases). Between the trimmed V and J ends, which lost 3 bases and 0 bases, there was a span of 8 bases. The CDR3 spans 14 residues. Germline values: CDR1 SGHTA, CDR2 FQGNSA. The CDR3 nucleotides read TGTGCCAGCAGCTTTGGGGGCTTGAACACTGAAGCTTTCTTT. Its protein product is CASSFGGLNTEAFF. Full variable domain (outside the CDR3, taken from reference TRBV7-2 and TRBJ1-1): GAGVSQSPSNKVTEKGKDVELRCDPISGHTALYWYRQSLGQGLEFLIYFQGNSAPDKSGLPSDRFSAERTGGSVSTLTIQRTQQEDSAVYLCASSFGGLNTEAFFGQGTRLTVV.

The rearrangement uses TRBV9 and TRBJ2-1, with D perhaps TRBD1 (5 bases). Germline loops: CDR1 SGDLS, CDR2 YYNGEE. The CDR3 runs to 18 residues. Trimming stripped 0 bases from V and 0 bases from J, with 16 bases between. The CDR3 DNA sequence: TGTGCCAGCAGCGTAGGAGCAGGGCCACTAAGCTCCTACAATGAGCAGTTCTTC. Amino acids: CASSVGAGPLSSYNEQFF.